This T cell receptor (beta chain) was retrieved from a study of vaccination and CD4 T cells after COVID-19. The CDR3 length is 13 residues. J was trimmed by 16 bases and V by 0 bases; bases with no gene match: 9. CDR1 and CDR2 (germline): LGHNA, YNFKEQ. CD4+ T cells that had been cultured provided DNA sequenced with the Oncomine TCR Beta short-read assay. Each CDR3 protein is one row after TCRdb ran MiXCR on the PCR reads. This sample has approximately 20,000 distinct CDR3 sequences, with about 73% found just once. Points on this clonotype: Its target is not known.

Regarding treatment: 10-day PBMC culture with coronavirus spike peptide pools or control peptides (ViraFEST assay). PCR positivity dates ran from March to December 2020, preceding US Alpha, Beta and Delta variants. This rearrangement joins TRBV4-2 to TRBJ2-1; 7 bases line up with TRBD2. The TCR was taken from a human donor who had recovered from COVID-19. Material: CD4+ T cells from blood, cultured in vitro. This chain's CDR3 is CASSQEWGGEVFF. The CDR3 region has the DNA TGTGCCAGCAGCCAAGAATGGGGGGGGGAGGTTTTCTTC.